The 15 T cell receptor beta chains listed next were all sequenced from one sample in a study of response to subunit inactivated influenza vaccine. TCRdb ran MiXCR on the RT-PCR reads and lists one entry per CDR3 protein. The profile shows a few hundred thousand distinct CDR3 sequences, 12% to 15% of them singletons. The specimen comprised PBMCs from blood, sampled about 11 days after vaccination. All receptors come from a man aged 50 or older who received an inactivated influenza vaccine.

The chain combines TRBV20-1 with TRBJ2-7; TRBD1 might be the D (5 bases). The CDR3 is 12 amino acids. The V gene lost 1 base and the J gene lost 3 bases, with 7 bases spanning the gap. Germline V CDR1 and CDR2: DFQATT, SNEGSKA (reference sequence). In DNA, the CDR3 is TGCAGTGCTAGAGGACAGAGCTACGAGCAGTACTTC. Protein product: CSARGQSYEQYF.

The rearrangement links TRBV5-1 to TRBJ1-2; the D gene is possibly TRBD1 (5 bases). The V and J ends lost 1 base and 2 bases respectively, with 12 bases between them. The CDR3 loop spans 15 amino acids. The germline gives CDR1 SGHRS, CDR2 YFSETQ. CDR3 DNA: TGCGCCAGCAGCTTGACAGGACGCGAAAACTATGGCTACACCTTC. Its protein is CASSLTGRENYGYTF.

The rearrangement uses TRBV4-2 and TRBJ1-5; D remains unclear. This CDR3 comprises 15 residues. CDR1 is LGHNA and CDR2 is YNFKEQ in the germline V gene. With 1 base removed from V and 7 bases from J, the gap between germline ends came to 14 bases. The chain's CDR3 is CASSQGDTKGQPQHF. CDR3 bases: TGTGCCAGCAGCCAAGGCGACACCAAAGGACAGCCCCAGCATTTT.

The chain employs TRBV7-6 and TRBJ2-1; D possibly corresponds to TRBD1 (6 bases). The germline gives CDR1 SGHVS, CDR2 FNYEAQ. Trimming left V 3 bases short and J 4 bases short, with 13 bases between. The CDR3 runs to 15 residues. Written as DNA, the CDR3 is TGTGCCAGCAGCTTCATAGTCGGACAGTACAATGAGCAGTTCTTC. Its protein is CASSFIVGQYNEQFF.

There are a few counts of this clonotype. This rearrangement joins TRBV25-1 to TRBJ2-2; D is undetermined. V was pared by 7 bases and J by 4 bases, with 13 bases between. Germline CDR1 and CDR2: MGHDK and SYGVNS. The CDR3 is made up of 14 amino acids. Here the CDR3 DNA reads TGTGCCAGCAAAACAGATCGGAGCACCGGGGAGCTGTTTTTT. This gives the protein CASKTDRSTGELFF.

In this sample, this clonotype turned up a few times. The J gene is TRBJ1-2, the V gene TRBV12-3 or TRBV12-4, with TRBD1 matching 9 bases. V trimming: 5 bases; J trimming: 3 bases; junction bases outside the gene matches: 7. The CDR3 loop spans 15 amino acids. The CDR3 sequence is CASSPGQGLYYGYTF. The CDR3 nucleotides are TGTGCCAGCAGTCCGGGACAGGGTCTTTACTATGGCTACACCTTC.

The chain couples TRBV18 to TRBJ2-3; no firm D call. Germline V lookup: CDR1 KGHSH, CDR2 LQKENI. The CDR3 consists of 14 residues. V was cut by 3 bases and J by 7 bases, with 14 bases left in between. The CDR3 bases are TGTGCCAGCTCACCTGGCTCCCGCCGGAATACGCAGTATTTT. Translating gives CASSPGSRRNTQYF.

This clonotype was seen at least ten times. The chain employs TRBV29-1 and TRBJ1-5; 7 bases align to TRBD1. The CDR3 extends over 14 amino acids. Germline CDR1 SQVTM, CDR2 ANQGSEA. With 5 bases clipped from V and 3 bases from J, the junction kept 7 bases outside the gene matches. CDR3 loop: CSVRQGGANQPQHF. The DNA of the CDR3 is TGCAGCGTTCGGCAGGGGGGGGCCAATCAGCCCCAGCATTTT. Based on the CDR3 plus reference TRBV29-1 and TRBJ1-5, the full variable domain is SAVISQKPSRDICQRGTSLTIQCQVDSQVTMMFWYRQQPGQSLTLIATANQGSEATYESGFVIDKFPISRPNLTFSTLTVSNMSPEDSSIYLCSVRQGGANQPQHFGDGTRLSIL.

This chain uses TRBV11-2 with TRBJ2-7; either TRBD1 or TRBD2 may supply D (5 bases each). V lost 1 base and J 5 bases, leaving 9 bases between the germline ends. The CDR3 consists of 13 residues. The germline gives CDR1 SGHAT, CDR2 FQNNGV. The CDR3 bases are TGTGCCAGCAGCTTAGTGGGGGTCCACGAGCAGTACTTC. Translating it yields CASSLVGVHEQYF. The whole variable domain, filled in from reference TRBV11-2 and TRBJ2-7, reads EAGVAQSPRYKIIEKRQSVAFWCNPISGHATLYWYQQILGQGPKLLIQFQNNGVVDDSQLPKDRFSAERLKGVDSTLKIQPAKLEDSAVYLCASSLVGVHEQYFGPGTRLTVT.

The rearrangement uses TRBV18 and TRBJ2-7; 9 nucleotides align to TRBD2. The CDR3 is made up of 17 amino acids. The junction had 16 bases not matched to a gene; V was cut back by 4 bases and J by 6 bases. Per germline, CDR1 KGHSH and CDR2 LQKENI. Here the CDR3 reads CASSLHLAGLKASEQYF. CDR3 coding DNA: TGTGCCAGCTCACTCCATCTAGCGGGACTAAAGGCAAGCGAGCAGTACTTC.

The V call is TRBV5-1, the J call TRBJ2-5; 10 bases map to TRBD2. Unmatched junction bases numbered 4, after V lost 1 base and J lost 7 bases. Germline assignment: CDR1 SGHRS and CDR2 YFSETQ. The CDR3 sequence is 14 residues long. The DNA for the CDR3 is TGCGCCAGCAGCTTGCGGACTAGCGGAAGGACCCAGTACTTC. Amino acid sequence: CASSLRTSGRTQYF.

This clonotype was detected a few times. The rearrangement links TRBV7-2 to TRBJ2-7, with D unclear. The germline V and J ends were trimmed by 5 bases and 0 bases, with 8 bases remaining between them. The length of the CDR3 is 13 residues. Germline CDR1 SGHTA, CDR2 FQGNSA. The CDR3 reads CASSIRHSYEQYF. For the CDR3, the DNA is TGTGCCAGCAGCATCAGACACTCCTACGAGCAGTACTTC.

This clonotype was observed a few times. The chain joins TRBV6-2 or TRBV6-3 to TRBJ2-7; tentatively, D is TRBD1 (6 bases). V was pared by 6 bases and J by 4 bases, with 19 bases between. Germline V CDR1 and CDR2: MNHEY, SVGEGT. This CDR3 spans 15 amino acids. The CDR3 coding sequence is TGTGCCAGCAGCGCCCAGGGGACCCTAACTTACGAGCAGTACTTC. Amino acid sequence: CASSAQGTLTYEQYF.

This clonotype was counted at least ten times. This chain links TRBV7-8 with TRBJ2-5; perhaps TRBD1 as D (6 bases). Looked up from germline, CDR1 is SGHVS and CDR2 is FQNEAQ. This CDR3 region has 14 residues. Trimming pared 2 bases from V and 2 bases from J, leaving 9 bases between. Written as DNA, the CDR3 is TGTGCCAGCAGCTTAAGCAGGGGACAAGAGACCCAGTACTTC. Translated, it gives CASSLSRGQETQYF.

The chain is built from TRBV6-2 or TRBV6-3 and TRBJ2-5; TRBD1 might be the D (6 bases). Per the germline V gene, CDR1 is MNHEY and CDR2 is SVGEGT. V lost 2 bases, J lost 5 bases, and 9 bases lay in between. The CDR3 totals 13 residues. In DNA, the CDR3 is TGTGCCAGCAGTTACCCAGGGGCGGAGACCCAGTACTTC. It codes for CASSYPGAETQYF.